Included here is one T cell receptor (beta chain) sequence, with context. Method: immunoSEQ multiplex PCR; TCRdb's copy keeps in-frame clones and lacks some. The sample has more than 95,000 clones, around 74% seen once. This entry comes from a study of radiotherapy plus CTLA-4 blockade in lung cancer. From germline, CDR1 is SGHRS and CDR2 YFSETQ. The junction had 5 bases not matched to a gene; V was cut back by 4 bases and J by 6 bases. The length of the CDR3 is 14 residues. The sample here was peripheral blood, taken from a patient treated with radiotherapy plus ipilimumab. The V and J genes are TRBV5-1 and TRBJ2-1; 9 bases match TRBD1. The receptor was derived from a human donor with non-small cell lung cancer who had a partial response to radiotherapy plus ipilimumab. Some clones in this sample may be carry-over from other donors' samples. CDR3 amino acids: CASSGTGRVNEQFF. The DNA of the CDR3 is TGCGCCAGCAGCGGGACAGGGCGCGTCAATGAGCAGTTCTTC.